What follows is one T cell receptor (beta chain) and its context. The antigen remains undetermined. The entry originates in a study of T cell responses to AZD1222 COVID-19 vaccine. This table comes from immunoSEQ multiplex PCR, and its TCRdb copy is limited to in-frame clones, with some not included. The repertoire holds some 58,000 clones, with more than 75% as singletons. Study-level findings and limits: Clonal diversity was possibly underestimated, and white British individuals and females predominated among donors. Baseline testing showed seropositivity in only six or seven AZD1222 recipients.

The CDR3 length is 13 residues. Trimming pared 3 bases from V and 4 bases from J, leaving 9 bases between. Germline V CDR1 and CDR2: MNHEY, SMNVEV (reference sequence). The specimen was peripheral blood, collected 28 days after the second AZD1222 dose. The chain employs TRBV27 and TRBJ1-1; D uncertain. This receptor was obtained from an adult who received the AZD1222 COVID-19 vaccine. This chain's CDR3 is CASSFATGTEAFF. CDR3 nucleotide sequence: TGTGCCAGCAGTTTCGCAACGGGCACTGAAGCTTTCTTT.